These 15 T cell receptor beta chains came from one sample sequenced in a study of T-cell reconstitution after alpha-beta-depleted transplantation in children listed by TCRdb under 2016. Libraries were prepared through PCR. The instrument given in TCRdb is Illumina HiSeq 2500. TCR libraries were prepared with molecular barcoding, using unique molecular identifiers to normalize TCRbeta repertoire quantification. TCRdb reanalyzed the raw reads on its own, using fastp at Q25 for trimming and MiXCR for clone calling, and kept in-frame beta chains. Every distinct CDR3 protein forms one entry, paired with its most common genes and DNA. Recorded for this sample are 240,000 or so distinct CDR3 sequences; around 8% of them occurred a single time. Clones ranked in the top ten supply 5% to 8% of the sample. The treatment or condition label, as the study defines it: allogeneic hematopoietic cell transplantation with graft depleted of TCRalphabeta T cells and CD19 B cells.

Source: PBMCs, mostly from graft donor cells, taken 180 days after TCRalphabeta/CD19-depleted stem cell transplant. Source of these receptors: a male patient younger than 18 who had a stem cell transplant for acute lymphoblastic leukemia, so the T cells may come from the graft donor.

This clonotype showed up many times. The chain is built from TRBV27 and TRBJ1-2; D is uncertain. The CDR3 contains 15 residues. V shed 0 bases and J shed 3 bases, with 11 bases lying between them. CDR1 and CDR2 (germline): MNHEY, SMNVEV (reference sequence). In DNA, the CDR3 is TGTGCCAGCAGTTTATCGGGCAGAGCCTACTATGGCTACACCTTC. It yields the protein CASSLSGRAYYGYTF.

This clonotype was counted ten times or more. The V gene is TRBV25-1, the J gene TRBJ2-3, with 12 bases identical to TRBD1. Germline CDR1 reads MGHDK; CDR2 reads SYGVNS. The CDR3 length is 16 residues. V lost 3 bases, J lost 6 bases, and 7 bases stayed unmatched. This chain's CDR3 is CASSEGTGGAIDTQYF. The CDR3 coding sequence is TGTGCCAGCAGTGAGGGGACAGGGGGCGCGATCGATACGCAGTATTTT.

This clonotype was observed at least ten times. V and J are TRBV5-6 and TRBJ2-1; weak D call: TRBD2 (6 bases). The germline CDR1 and CDR2 sequences are SGHDT and YYEEEE. This CDR3 contains 16 residues. V dropped 4 bases and J dropped 6 bases, with 20 bases sitting between them. The chain's CDR3 is CASSARGLTTCNEQFF. CDR3 coding DNA: TGTGCCAGCAGCGCGCGGGGACTCACCACTTGCAATGAGCAGTTCTTC. The full variable domain, rest sourced from reference TRBV5-6 and TRBJ2-1, is DAGVTQSPTHLIKTRGQQVTLRCSPKSGHDTVSWYQQALGQGPQFIFQYYEEEERQRGNFPDRFSGHQFPNYSSELNVNALLLGDSALYLCASSARGLTTCNEQFFGPGTRLTVL.

The sample holds many counts of this clonotype. The CDR3 protein is CASSFASGSWNEQFF. CDR3 bases: TGTGCCAGCAGTTTTGCTAGCGGGAGTTGGAATGAGCAGTTCTTC. V and J are TRBV28 and TRBJ2-1; the match to TRBD2 covers 10 bases. Germline V gene lookup returns CDR1 MDHEN and CDR2 SYDVKM. This CDR3 region has 15 residues. The junction had 6 bases not matched to a gene; V was cut back by 3 bases and J by 7 bases.

This clonotype appeared many times. An end of the junction differs from the germline gene, which may be a read error. The chain links TRBV5-1 to TRBJ2-2, with 7 bases that match TRBD1. CDR3 length: 15 residues. Germline CDR1 is SGHRS and CDR2 is YFSETQ. The CDR3 is CASSFGQENSGELFF. CDR3 coding DNA: TGCGCCAGCAGCTTCGGACAGGAGAACTCCGGGGAGCTGTTTTTT.

Many counts were recorded for this clonotype. The chain joins TRBV7-9 to TRBJ1-1; perhaps TRBD1 as D (6 bases). V dropped 6 bases and J dropped 9 bases, with 14 bases sitting between them. Germline loops: CDR1 SEHNR, CDR2 FQNEAQ (reference sequence). The CDR3 contains 12 residues. The CDR3 reads CASSVTGQQAFF. The DNA of the CDR3 is TGTGCCAGCAGTGTTACAGGGCAACAAGCTTTCTTT.

This clonotype came up many times. The chain employs TRBV11-2 and TRBJ2-2; D is ambiguous. Trimming cost V 5 bases and J 2 bases, with 6 bases left between them. CDR3 length: 13 residues. Germline CDR1 and CDR2: SGHAT and FQNNGV. The CDR3 DNA sequence: TGTGCCAGCAGCCCCTACAACACCGGGGAGCTGTTTTTT. Protein: CASSPYNTGELFF.

This clonotype was counted ten times or more. The DNA for the CDR3 is TGTGCCAGCAGCTCCCGACAGGCCCTATCCTACAATGAGCAGTTCTTC. As protein: CASSSRQALSYNEQFF. This chain joins TRBV7-9 and TRBJ2-1, with a weak D call TRBD1 (6 bases). The CDR3 consists of 16 residues. Trimming stripped 4 bases from V and 1 base from J, with 14 bases between. CDR1 SEHNR and CDR2 FQNEAQ come from the germline V gene (reference sequence).

This clonotype was seen repeatedly, ten times or more. The CDR3 DNA reads as TGTGCCAGCAGCATGGACCTAGGAGGGGAGACCCAGTACTTC. It translates to CASSMDLGGETQYF. The V and J genes are TRBV6-1 and TRBJ2-5, with D possibly matching TRBD2 (6 bases). V dropped 6 bases and J dropped 5 bases, with 16 bases sitting between them. Germline V gives CDR1 MNHNS, CDR2 SASEGT. CDR3 size: 14 residues.

This clonotype came up many times. The rearrangement links TRBV25-1 to TRBJ1-1; D is undetermined. Trimming removed 2 bases from V and 5 bases from J, with 18 bases in between. The length of the CDR3 is 16 residues. Germline values: CDR1 MGHDK, CDR2 SYGVNS. The CDR3 bases are TGTGCCAGCAGTGAACCTCGGGGAGGGTCCCGGACTGAAGCTTTCTTT. It encodes CASSEPRGGSRTEAFF.

Ten or more counts support this clonotype. This rearrangement joins TRBV24-1 to TRBJ2-1; D uncertain. Looked up from germline, CDR1 is KGHDR and CDR2 is SFDVKD. Trimming cost V 5 bases and J 5 bases, with 9 bases left between them. The CDR3 totals 13 residues. Written as DNA, the CDR3 is TGTGCCACCAGTGGGGATACTAACAATGAGCAGTTCTTC. This translates into CATSGDTNNEQFF.

This chain links TRBV6-5 with TRBJ1-1; D is unclear. This CDR3 comprises 13 residues. Germline V gene data show CDR1 as MNHEY and CDR2 as SVGAGI. With 2 bases removed from V and 4 bases from J, the gap between germline ends came to 8 bases. CDR3 amino acids: CASSYGRGTEAFF. The DNA of the CDR3 is TGTGCCAGCAGTTACGGTCGAGGCACTGAAGCTTTCTTT.

A note on this clonotype: A clone one base away is much larger, so this may be a read error. CDR3 loop: CASSFPGPGQGAPVGTEAFF. CDR3 in DNA: TGTGCCAGCAGCTTCCCCGGTCCGGGACAGGGGGCCCCAGTGGGAACTGAAGCTTTCTTT. V gene TRBV11-1 combines with J gene TRBJ1-1; 12 bases are a match to TRBD1. Germline assignment: CDR1 SGHAT and CDR2 FQDESV (reference sequence). J lost 5 bases, V lost 3 bases, and 19 bases had no gene match. The CDR3 consists of 20 residues.

Points on this clonotype: This may stem from a read error, because a much larger clone lies one nucleotide away. The chain uses TRBV3-1 and TRBJ1-5, with D perhaps TRBD1 (5 bases). Per the germline V gene, CDR1 is LGHDT and CDR2 is YNNKEL (reference sequence). CDR3 length: 16 amino acids. The CDR3 region is CASSQGGELSNQPQLF. Here the CDR3 DNA reads TGTGCCAGCAGCCAAGGGGGGGAATTGAGCAATCAGCCCCAGCTTTTT.

This clonotype has at least ten counts. V usage is TRBV6-2 or TRBV6-3 and J usage is TRBJ1-5; 7 bases fit TRBD1. V dropped 2 bases and J dropped 3; count of bases not matched to a gene: 4. The CDR3 consists of 15 residues. CDR1 is MNHEY, CDR2 SVGEGT, per germline. CDR3 nucleotides: TGTGCCAGCAGTTACAAGGACAGGTTCAATCAGCCCCAGCATTTT. Amino acids: CASSYKDRFNQPQHF.